This T cell receptor beta chain was identified during a study of CD8 T cells in Susac syndrome. About the study: Intravenous immunoglobulin alone or corticosteroids were being given to patients with Susac syndrome at blood draw, unless they were therapy-naive.

An input of roughly 0.5 to 1 ug of RNA was subjected to reverse transcription using random hexamers. Amplification of TCR beta CDR3 used immunoSEQ multiplex PCR across 54 Vbeta and 13 Jbeta. MiXCR, run by TCRdb on the immunoSEQ multiplex PCR reads, gives a single entry per CDR3 protein. The table records 110,000 to 150,000 distinct CDR3 sequences, approximately 94% of them present only once. The TCR originated in a human donor with Susac syndrome. Input material: CD4+ T cells from PBMCs.

The CDR3 coding sequence is TGTGCCAGTAGTGGAAGGGGGGCCAGCTCCTACAATGAGCAGTTCTTC. Its protein product is CASSGRGASSYNEQFF. The chain carries TRBV19 and TRBJ2-1, with D perhaps assigned TRBD1 or TRBD2 (6 bases each). The CDR3 covers 16 residues. V shed 5 bases and J shed 0 bases, with 14 bases lying between them. Germline CDR1 is LNHDA and CDR2 is SQIVND (reference sequence).